One and the same sample provided the 4 T cell receptor beta chains below, sequenced in a study of T cell responses to AZD1222 COVID-19 vaccine (dated by TCRdb to about 2021). This sample's time point label indicates: about 28 days (+/-7) after the second vaccine dose. The library was made by the immunoSEQ multiplex PCR assay. TCRdb mirrors the immuneACCESS table, restricted to in-frame sequences. Some clones are absent from its copies; in checked studies, under half trace to an unresolved V gene, and the reason for the others is unknown. Recorded for this sample are under 150,000 clones; roughly nine tenths of them occurred a single time. The ten largest account for approximately 9% of the sample. This specimen was peripheral blood, taken 28 days after the second AZD1222 dose. These receptors came from an adult who received the AZD1222 COVID-19 vaccine.

This clone has just one count. The rearrangement links TRBV19 to TRBJ1-3; D is unresolved. Germline V CDR1 and CDR2: LNHDA, SQIVND (reference sequence). The V gene lost 7 bases and the J gene lost 3 bases, with 7 bases spanning the gap. The length of the CDR3 is 12 residues. The CDR3 loop reads CASTAVGNTIYF. CDR3 sequence (DNA): TGTGCCAGTACCGCGGTTGGAAACACCATATATTTT.

This chain links TRBV28 with TRBJ1-6; 8 bases fit TRBD1. Trimming cost V 5 bases and J 14 bases; bases outside gene matches: 11. The germline V gene encodes CDR1 MDHEN and CDR2 SYDVKM. This CDR3 comprises 14 residues. The CDR3 DNA reads TGTGCCAGCAGTCCCGGGACAGGACTTGACACCCTCCACTTT. Its translation is CASSPGTGLDTLHF.

The gene calls are TRBV5-1 and TRBJ2-2; a possible D gene is TRBD2 (6 bases). Looked up from germline, CDR1 is SGHRS and CDR2 is YFSETQ. This CDR3 comprises 15 residues. Deletions cut 6 bases from V and 4 bases from J, with 16 bases between. The CDR3 nucleotides read TGCGCCAGCAACTCTCAAACAGCGGGCACCGGGGAGCTGTTTTTT. Translated, it gives CASNSQTAGTGELFF.

This clone was counted a single time. The V and J genes are TRBV9 and TRBJ1-4; maybe TRBD1 (5 bases). Germline V CDR1 and CDR2: SGDLS, YYNGEE. V gave up 3 bases and J gave up 1 base, with 10 bases separating them. The CDR3 has 15 residues. The CDR3 reads CASSGMGVTNEKLFF. CDR3 DNA: TGTGCCAGCAGCGGGATGGGGGTAACTAATGAAAAACTGTTTTTT.